The TCR beta chain under discussion was sequenced for a study of OX40 agonist ivuxolimab in advanced cancers. On the study more broadly: The dose-escalation cohort was approximately 81% male, with a mean age of 60 years, ranging about 23 to 79. Study-level points and caveats: Compared with CD4+, CD8+ T cells on average had more expanded clones.

Trimming pared 5 bases from V and 4 bases from J, leaving 15 bases between. Germline V lookup: CDR1 SEHNR, CDR2 FQNEAQ (reference sequence). The CDR3 extends over 14 amino acids. Repertoires were generated with immunoSEQ multiplex PCR, while TCRdb's copy carries only in-frame clones and drops some. Here the sample spans approximately 70,000 clones, 70% to 90% being singletons. As regards this clone: Its antigen is unidentified.

The specimen was CD4+ or CD8+ T cells sorted from blood, collected in a trial of the OX40 agonist ivuxolimab. The clonotype originates from an adult with an advanced solid tumor such as melanoma, head and neck, liver or kidney cancer. The gene calls are TRBV7-9 and TRBJ2-7; D tentatively reads TRBD1 or TRBD2 (5 bases each). The CDR3 loop is CASSPFGGEYEQYF. In DNA, the CDR3 is TGTGCCAGCAGCCCCTTTGGGGGAGAGTACGAGCAGTACTTC.